This T cell receptor (beta chain) was identified in a study of T cells after yellow fever vaccination. Trimming shortened V by 5 bases and J by 2 bases, and 15 bases separated the two germline ends. This CDR3 is 15 amino acids long. CDR1 MNHEY and CDR2 SVGAGI come from the germline V gene. One entry per CDR3 protein, called by TCRdb with MiXCR from the 5' RACE reads. The sample has just over 300,000 distinct CDR3 sequences; roughly 3.5% are singletons. This sequence originates from a young man who received the YFV17D yellow fever vaccine. This material consisted of PBMCs, taken on the day of the yellow fever booster vaccination. V is TRBV6-5 and J is TRBJ1-1, with D unclear. The CDR3 protein is CASSKEGRANTEAFF. The CDR3 DNA reads as TGTGCCAGCAGTAAAGAAGGACGGGCAAACACTGAAGCTTTCTTT.